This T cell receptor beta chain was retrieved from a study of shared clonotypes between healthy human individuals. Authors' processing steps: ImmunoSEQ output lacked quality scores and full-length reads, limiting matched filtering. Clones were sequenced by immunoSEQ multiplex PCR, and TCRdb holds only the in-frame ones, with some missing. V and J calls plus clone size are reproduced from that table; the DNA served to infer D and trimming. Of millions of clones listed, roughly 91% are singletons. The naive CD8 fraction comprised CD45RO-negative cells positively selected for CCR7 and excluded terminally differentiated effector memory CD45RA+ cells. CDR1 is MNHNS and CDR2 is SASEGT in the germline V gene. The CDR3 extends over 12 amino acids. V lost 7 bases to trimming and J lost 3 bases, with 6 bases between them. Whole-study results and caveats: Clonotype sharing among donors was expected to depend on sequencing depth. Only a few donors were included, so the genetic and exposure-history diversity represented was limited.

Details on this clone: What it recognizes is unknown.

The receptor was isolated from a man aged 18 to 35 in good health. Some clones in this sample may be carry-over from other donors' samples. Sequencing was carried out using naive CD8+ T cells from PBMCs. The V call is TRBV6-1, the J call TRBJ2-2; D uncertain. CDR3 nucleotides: TGTGCCAGCACTGACCACACCGGGGAGCTGTTTTTT. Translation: CASTDHTGELFF.